The next 3 T cell receptor beta chains were all read from a single sample in a study of human T cells and chemical hapten exposure (dated by TCRdb to the early 2020s). The method behind the library was RACE. The sequencer listed for this sample is NextSeq 500. Clones were called with MiXCR by TCRdb after fastp trimmed the public reads at Q25, and only in-frame beta chains were retained. One record per CDR3 amino acid sequence lists the most common genes and DNA. This sample comprises some 41,000 distinct CDR3 sequences, under 4.5% of them detected only once. Around 28% of the sample goes to the ten largest clones. The time point label of this sample denotes: patch test 1, 2 weeks after DPC sensitization. Per the publication, the treatment or condition label means: therapeutic diphenylcyclopropenone sensitization with weekly scalp DPC. Unfractionated whole blood was collected in Tempus Blood RNA tubes, and total RNA was extracted from that blood.

The source was whole blood, collected in connection with sensitization to the hapten diphenylcyclopropenone (DPC). The source is a man aged 50 to 59 with alopecia areata. Some clones in this sample may be carry-over from other donors' samples.

This clonotype has a count of ten or more. The chain is built from TRBV9 and TRBJ2-3; TRBD2 matches 8 bases. In germline, CDR1 is SGDLS, CDR2 YYNGEE. Trimming removed 0 bases from V and 3 bases from J; junction bases left unmatched: 6. The CDR3 runs 16 residues. Here the CDR3 reads CASSVATGLVTDTQYF. DNA of the CDR3: TGTGCCAGCAGCGTAGCTACGGGACTAGTGACAGATACGCAGTATTTT.

The gene calls are TRBV19 and TRBJ1-3; TRBD1 might be the D (6 bases). V lost 7 bases, J lost 1 base, and 14 bases lay in between. Germline-derived CDR1 and CDR2 are LNHDA and SQIVND (reference sequence). The CDR3 is 15 amino acids. The CDR3 DNA sequence: TGTGCCAGTACCCGGGCGGACAGTTCTGGAAACACCATATATTTT. This encodes CASTRADSSGNTIYF.

J is TRBJ2-3 and V is TRBV24-1; TRBD2 is a possible D gene (5 bases). The CDR3 extends over 13 amino acids. Deletions cut 3 bases from V and 6 bases from J, with 9 bases between. Looked up from germline, CDR1 is KGHDR and CDR2 is SFDVKD. Written as DNA, the CDR3 is TGTGCCACCAGTGATGGGAGCGTCGATACGCAGTATTTT. This codes for CATSDGSVDTQYF.